Below, 14 T cell receptor beta chains from the same sample are listed, as sequenced in a study of blood T cells in healthy people across ages. The second PCR ran about 6 to 11 cycles with a sample-barcoded 5' primer and J-beta primers. TCRdb used MiXCR to reprocess the 5' RACE reads, holding one entry per CDR3 protein. The sample contains 1.2 million to 1.5 million distinct CDR3 sequences, roughly 40% of which appear only once. The source material was blood. The receptors shown here come from a woman younger than 35 in good health.

The chain couples TRBV4-1 to TRBJ2-3, with 12 bases fitting TRBD1. This CDR3 has 16 residues. Germline values: CDR1 MGHRA, CDR2 YSYEKL. V dropped 1 base and J dropped 5; count of bases not matched to a gene: 4. The CDR3 DNA reads as TGCGCCAGCAGCCAAGGGGACAGGGGGCTGAGAGATACGCAGTATTTT. It is translated as CASSQGDRGLRDTQYF.

The chain couples TRBV4-1 to TRBJ2-5, with 7 positions matching TRBD2. Trimming at V came to 4 bases and at J to 3 bases, leaving 8 bases not matched to a gene. Germline V CDR1 and CDR2: MGHRA, YSYEKL. This CDR3 has 15 amino acids. CDR3 region: CASSRVGREEETQYF. The CDR3 DNA reads as TGCGCCAGCAGCCGCGTGGGGAGGGAGGAAGAGACCCAGTACTTC.

V and J are TRBV18 and TRBJ2-7; D uncertain. The CDR3 runs 14 residues. V shed 2 bases and J shed 9 bases, with 17 bases lying between them. Germline V lookup: CDR1 KGHSH, CDR2 LQKENI. In nucleotides, the CDR3 is TGTGCCAGCTCACCAGGACCTTTCCCGGGTGGGCAGTACTTC. Its protein is CASSPGPFPGGQYF. The variable domain in full, with the rest retrieved from reference TRBV18 and TRBJ2-7, is NAGVMQNPRHLVRRRGQEARLRCSPMKGHSHVYWYRQLPEEGLKFMVYLQKENIIDESGMPKERFSAEFPKEGPSILRIQQVVRGDSAAYFCASSPGPFPGGQYFGPGTRLTVT.

The table lists this clonotype with a count of one. The genes are TRBV3-1 and TRBJ2-6; D may be TRBD1 (5 bases). The CDR3 covers 18 residues. Germline-derived CDR1 and CDR2 are LGHDT and YNNKEL (reference sequence). The V end lost 0 bases, the J end lost 0 bases, and 12 bases lay between the germline ends. The CDR3 DNA follows: TGTGCCAGCAGCCAAGAGGGCAGGGTAACCTCTGGGGCCAACGTCCTGACTTTC. Protein: CASSQEGRVTSGANVLTF.

The chain employs TRBV20-1 and TRBJ2-3; 11 positions agree with TRBD2. Unmatched junction bases numbered 8, after V lost 6 bases and J lost 3 bases. The CDR3 totals 15 residues. From germline, CDR1 is DFQATT and CDR2 SNEGSKA (reference sequence). CDR3 residues: CSANIAGGPTDTQYF. In DNA form, the CDR3 reads TGCAGTGCCAATATAGCGGGGGGGCCGACAGATACGCAGTATTTT.

This clonotype has a handful of counts. This chain connects TRBV6-5 to TRBJ2-1, with a possible D match to TRBD2 (6 bases). The CDR3 runs to 14 residues. Trimming shortened V by 7 bases and J by 4 bases, and 14 bases separated the two germline ends. Germline CDR1 MNHEY, CDR2 SVGAGI. The chain's CDR3 is CASTPGLTYNEQFF. The CDR3 nucleotides are TGTGCCAGCACTCCGGGACTCACATACAATGAGCAGTTCTTC.

The rearrangement joins TRBV28 to TRBJ2-2; maybe TRBD2 (5 bases). V lost 4 bases to trimming and J lost 7 bases, with 13 bases between them. CDR1 and CDR2 (germline): MDHEN, SYDVKM. The CDR3 runs to 14 residues. CDR3 amino acids: CASSYSELGGELFF. CDR3 DNA sequence: TGTGCCAGCAGTTATAGCGAATTGGGCGGGGAGCTGTTTTTT.

J is TRBJ2-3 and V is TRBV7-9; D remains unclear. Trimming left V 10 bases short and J 4 bases short, with 6 bases between. From germline, CDR1 is SEHNR and CDR2 FQNEAQ (reference sequence). The CDR3 is 10 amino acids. CDR3 amino acids: CATAADTQYF. CDR3 coding DNA: TGTGCCACCGCGGCAGATACGCAGTATTTT.

The CDR3 sequence: CSATGTSATDTQYF. In DNA form, the CDR3 reads TGCAGTGCAACCGGGACTAGCGCGACAGATACGCAGTATTTT. This rearrangement joins TRBV20-1 to TRBJ2-3; 10 bases map to TRBD2. This CDR3 has 14 amino acids. From germline, CDR1 is DFQATT and CDR2 SNEGSKA (reference sequence). Trimming took 6 bases from V and 3 from J; bases not matched to a gene: 6.

To note about this clonotype: A read error is likely here: a far larger clone is one base away. This rearrangement joins TRBV7-2 to TRBJ2-5, with 9 bases aligning to TRBD2. The assigned J gene may be wrong: the sequence end matches TRBJ2-7 better. Germline V lookup: CDR1 SGHTA, CDR2 FQGNSA. CDR3 length equals 14 residues. The CDR3 region is CASSLTGTSCEQYF. In DNA, the CDR3 is TGTGCCAGCAGCTTGACCGGGACTAGCTGCGAGCAGTACTTC.

This chain connects TRBV11-2 to TRBJ2-5, with D possibly TRBD1 on 6 matching bases. Germline V lookup: CDR1 SGHAT, CDR2 FQNNGV. V was clipped by 1 base and J by 2 bases, with 11 bases between them. The CDR3 sequence is 15 residues long. The CDR3 nucleotides read TGTGCCAGCAGCTTAGGGCCGACAGGTCAAGAGACCCAGTACTTC. The encoded protein is CASSLGPTGQETQYF.

As to this clonotype: The junction shows a germline mismatch at one end, possibly a read error. In nucleotides, the CDR3 is TGTGCCAGCAGTCCCCCGGGCATCACAGGTACGCAGTATTTT. It specifies CASSPPGITGTQYF. This chain joins TRBV12-3 or TRBV12-4 and TRBJ2-3; a possible D gene is TRBD1 (5 bases). The CDR3 contains 14 residues.

A note on this clonotype: At one end the junction does not follow the germline gene, possibly because of a read error. J is TRBJ2-3 and V is TRBV4-2; weak D call: TRBD2 (6 bases). This CDR3 has 17 amino acids. The germline V gene encodes CDR1 LGHNA and CDR2 YNFKEQ. For the CDR3, the DNA is TGTGCCAGCAGCCAAGTTGGGCGGGGCCTTAGCACAGAGACGCAGTATTTT. Translating it yields CASSQVGRGLSTETQYF.

With respect to this clonotype: A read error is possible here, since a much larger clone lies one base away. In DNA, the CDR3 is TGTGCCAGCAGCGTCACAGGGTATTACGAGCAGTACTTC. Translating it yields CASSVTGYYEQYF. The V and J genes are TRBV7-9 and TRBJ2-7; tentatively, D is TRBD1 (6 bases). Germline V CDR1 and CDR2: SEHNR, FQNEAQ (reference sequence). V lost 5 bases and J 4 bases, leaving 12 bases between the germline ends. The length of the CDR3 is 13 residues. Using reference TRBV7-9 and TRBJ2-7 for the parts outside the CDR3, the full variable domain is DTGVSQNPRHKITKRGQNVTFRCDPISEHNRLYWYRQTLGQGPEFLTYFQNEAQLEKSRLLSDRFSAERPKGSFSTLEIQRTEQGDSAMYLCASSVTGYYEQYFGPGTRLTVT.